This T cell receptor beta chain was identified during a study of blood T cell repertoires in COVID-19. The CDR3 runs 13 residues. The germline gives CDR1 MNHEY, CDR2 SMNVEV (reference sequence). The V end lost 4 bases, the J end lost 8 bases, and 14 bases lay between the germline ends. The protocol was immunoSEQ multiplex PCR, while the TCRdb copy is restricted to in-frame clones and leaves out a portion. In the table there are some 200,000 clones, roughly four fifths of which are singletons. This sequence joins TRBV27 and TRBJ1-2; perhaps TRBD1 as D (6 bases). This clonotype originated in a woman aged 40 to 50 with COVID-19, enrolled during active disease. Material for sequencing was peripheral blood. CDR3 in amino acids: CASSSGVLGGYTF. As DNA, the CDR3 is TGTGCCAGCAGTTCAGGGGTGTTGGGGGGCTACACCTTC.